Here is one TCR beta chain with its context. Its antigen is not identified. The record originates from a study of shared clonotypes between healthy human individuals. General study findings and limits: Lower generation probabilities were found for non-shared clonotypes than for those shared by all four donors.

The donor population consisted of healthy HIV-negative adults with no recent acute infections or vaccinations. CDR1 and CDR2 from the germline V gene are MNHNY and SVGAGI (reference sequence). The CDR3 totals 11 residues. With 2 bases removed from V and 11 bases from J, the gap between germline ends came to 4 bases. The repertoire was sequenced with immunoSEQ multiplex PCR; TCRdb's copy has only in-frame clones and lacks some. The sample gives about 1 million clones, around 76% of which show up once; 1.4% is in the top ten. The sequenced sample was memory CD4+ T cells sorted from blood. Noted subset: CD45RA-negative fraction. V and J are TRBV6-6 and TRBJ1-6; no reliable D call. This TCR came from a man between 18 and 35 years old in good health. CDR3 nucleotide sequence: TGTGCCAGCAGTTACGGGACACCCCTCCACTTT. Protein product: CASSYGTPLHF.